The entry below gives a single T cell receptor (beta chain) sequence along with its context. This entry comes from a study of blood T cell repertoires in COVID-19. This CDR3 region has 14 residues. Germline V gives CDR1 SGHTA, CDR2 FQGTGA. The V and J ends lost 5 bases and 5 bases, in that order; junction bases with no gene match: 8. Using immunoSEQ multiplex PCR, the repertoire was profiled, and TCRdb retains in-frame clones only, with some absent. In the table there are 210,000 or so clones, more than 60% of which are singletons. This TCR derives from a man aged 50-60 years who had recovered from COVID-19. What was sequenced was peripheral blood. The rearrangement links TRBV7-3 to TRBJ2-7, with 8 positions matching TRBD2. CDR3 bases: TGTGCCAGCAGCCGCGGGGGGCGAGGAGACGAGCAGTACTTC. Amino acids: CASSRGGRGDEQYF.